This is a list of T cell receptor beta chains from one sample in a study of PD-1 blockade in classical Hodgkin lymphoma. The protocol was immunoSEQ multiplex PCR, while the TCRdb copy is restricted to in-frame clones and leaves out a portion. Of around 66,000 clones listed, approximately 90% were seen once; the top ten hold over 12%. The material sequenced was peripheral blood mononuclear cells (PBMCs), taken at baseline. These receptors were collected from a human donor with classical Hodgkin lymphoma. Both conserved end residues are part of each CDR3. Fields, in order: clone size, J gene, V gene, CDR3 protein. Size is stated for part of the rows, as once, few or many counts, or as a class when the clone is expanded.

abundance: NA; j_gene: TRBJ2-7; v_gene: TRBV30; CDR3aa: CAWVSGQGYEQYF
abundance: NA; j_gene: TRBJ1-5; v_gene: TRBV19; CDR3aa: CASSFGAVNQPQHF
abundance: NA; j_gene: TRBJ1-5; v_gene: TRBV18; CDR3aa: CASSREIHPSGNQPQHF
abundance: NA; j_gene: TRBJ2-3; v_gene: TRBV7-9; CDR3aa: CASSLALTQPKGSGYF
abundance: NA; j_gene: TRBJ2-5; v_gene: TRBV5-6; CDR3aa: CASSLARRETQYF
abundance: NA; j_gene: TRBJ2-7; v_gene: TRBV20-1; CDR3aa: CSASGYEQYF
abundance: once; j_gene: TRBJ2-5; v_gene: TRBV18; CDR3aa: CASSPVATVVDGAQYF
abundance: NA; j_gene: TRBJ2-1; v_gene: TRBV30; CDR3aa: CAWPDRQRTSGVGVGPYNEQFF
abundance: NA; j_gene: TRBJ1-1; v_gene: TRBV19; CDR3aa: CASSIGQGNTEAFF
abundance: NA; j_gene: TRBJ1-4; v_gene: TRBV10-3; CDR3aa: CAISTQGANEKLFF
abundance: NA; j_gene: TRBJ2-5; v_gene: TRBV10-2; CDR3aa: CASSSYNPETQYF
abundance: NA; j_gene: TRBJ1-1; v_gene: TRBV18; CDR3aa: CASSPLGDTEAFF
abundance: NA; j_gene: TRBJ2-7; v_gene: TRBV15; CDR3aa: CATSRGQGFMEQYF
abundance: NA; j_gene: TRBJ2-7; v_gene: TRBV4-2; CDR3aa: CASSQDGVDEQYF
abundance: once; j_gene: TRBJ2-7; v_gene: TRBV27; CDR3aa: CASSLTGGGDEQYF
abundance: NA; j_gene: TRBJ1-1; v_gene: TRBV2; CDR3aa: CARLTRTEAFF
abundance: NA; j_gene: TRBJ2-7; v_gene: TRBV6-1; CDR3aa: CASRGQGITSEQYF
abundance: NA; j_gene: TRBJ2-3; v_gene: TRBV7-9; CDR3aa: CASSRRAGASTDTQYF